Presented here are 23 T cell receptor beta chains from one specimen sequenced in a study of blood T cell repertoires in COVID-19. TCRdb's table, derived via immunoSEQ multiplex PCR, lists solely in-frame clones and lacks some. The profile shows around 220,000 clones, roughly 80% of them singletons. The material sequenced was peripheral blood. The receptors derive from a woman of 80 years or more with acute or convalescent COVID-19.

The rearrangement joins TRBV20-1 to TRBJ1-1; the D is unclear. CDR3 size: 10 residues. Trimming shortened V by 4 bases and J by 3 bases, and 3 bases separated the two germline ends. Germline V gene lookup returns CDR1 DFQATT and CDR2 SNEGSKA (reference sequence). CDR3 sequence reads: CSATYTEAFF. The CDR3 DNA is TGCAGTGCTACTTACACTGAAGCTTTCTTT.

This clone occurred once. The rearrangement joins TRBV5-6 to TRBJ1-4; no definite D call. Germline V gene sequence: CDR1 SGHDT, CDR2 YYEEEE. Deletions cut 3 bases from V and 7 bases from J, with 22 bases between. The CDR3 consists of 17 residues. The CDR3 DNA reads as TGTGCCAGCAGCTGGTTCACCCGGGAGGTGGCCTTTGAAAAACTGTTTTTT. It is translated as CASSWFTREVAFEKLFF.

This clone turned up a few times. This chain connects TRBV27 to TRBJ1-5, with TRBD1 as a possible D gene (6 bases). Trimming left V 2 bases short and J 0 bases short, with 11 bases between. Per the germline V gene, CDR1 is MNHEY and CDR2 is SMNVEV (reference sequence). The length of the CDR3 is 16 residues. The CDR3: CASSLRGASSNQPQHF. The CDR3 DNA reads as TGTGCCAGCAGTTTACGGGGGGCGTCTAGCAATCAGCCCCAGCATTTT.

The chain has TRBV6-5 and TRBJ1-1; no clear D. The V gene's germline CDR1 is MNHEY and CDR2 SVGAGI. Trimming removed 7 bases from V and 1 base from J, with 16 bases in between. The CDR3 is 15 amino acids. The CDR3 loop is CASTITRTANTEAFF. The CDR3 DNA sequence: TGTGCCAGCACGATCACCCGTACAGCGAACACTGAAGCTTTCTTT.

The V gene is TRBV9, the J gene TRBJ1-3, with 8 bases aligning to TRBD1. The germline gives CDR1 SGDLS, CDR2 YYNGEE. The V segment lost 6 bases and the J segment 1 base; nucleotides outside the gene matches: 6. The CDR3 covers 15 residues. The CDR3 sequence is CASKGTGSSGNTIYF. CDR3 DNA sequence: TGTGCCAGCAAAGGGACAGGTTCATCTGGAAACACCATATATTTT.

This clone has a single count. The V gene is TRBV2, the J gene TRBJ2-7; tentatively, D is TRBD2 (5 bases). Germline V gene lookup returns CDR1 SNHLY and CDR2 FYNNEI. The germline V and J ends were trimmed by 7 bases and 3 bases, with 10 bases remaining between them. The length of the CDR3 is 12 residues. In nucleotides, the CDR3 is TGTGCCAGCAAAGAAGAGGGCTACGAGCAGTACTTC. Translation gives CASKEEGYEQYF.

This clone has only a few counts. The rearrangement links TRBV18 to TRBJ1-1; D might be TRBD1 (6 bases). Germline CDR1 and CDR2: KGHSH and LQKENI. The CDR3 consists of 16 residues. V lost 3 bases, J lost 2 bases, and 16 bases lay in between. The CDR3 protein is CASSPFGTSINTEAFF. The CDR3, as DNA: TGTGCCAGCTCACCTTTTGGGACAAGTATCAACACTGAAGCTTTCTTT.

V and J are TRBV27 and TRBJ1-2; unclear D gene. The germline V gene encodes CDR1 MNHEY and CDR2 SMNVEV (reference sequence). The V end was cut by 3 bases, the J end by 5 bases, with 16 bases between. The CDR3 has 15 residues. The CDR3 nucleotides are TGTGCCAGCAGTTTCGGCAGGCCGCGAGAGTATGGCTACACCTTC. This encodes CASSFGRPREYGYTF.

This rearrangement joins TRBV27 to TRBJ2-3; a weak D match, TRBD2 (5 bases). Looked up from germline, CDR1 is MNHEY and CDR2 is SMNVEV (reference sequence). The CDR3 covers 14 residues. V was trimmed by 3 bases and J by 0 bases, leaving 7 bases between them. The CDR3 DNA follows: TGTGCCAGCAGTTTTCCGGGGAGCACAGATACGCAGTATTTT. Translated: CASSFPGSTDTQYF.

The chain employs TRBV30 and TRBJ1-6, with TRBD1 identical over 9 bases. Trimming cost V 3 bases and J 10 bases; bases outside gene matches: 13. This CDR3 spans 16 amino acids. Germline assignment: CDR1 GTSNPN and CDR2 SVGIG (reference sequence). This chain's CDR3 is CAWSSGTGILGSPLHF. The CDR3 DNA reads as TGTGCCTGGAGCTCCGGGACAGGGATTTTGGGATCACCCCTCCACTTT.

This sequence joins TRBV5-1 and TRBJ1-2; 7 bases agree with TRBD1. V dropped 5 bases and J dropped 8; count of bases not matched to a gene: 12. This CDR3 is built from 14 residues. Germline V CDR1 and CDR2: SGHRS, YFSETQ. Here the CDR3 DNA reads TGCGCCAGCAGTATGTCAACAGGGGAAGGAGGCTACACCTTC. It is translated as CASSMSTGEGGYTF. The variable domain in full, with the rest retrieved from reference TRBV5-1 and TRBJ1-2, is KAGVTQTPRYLIKTRGQQVTLSCSPISGHRSVSWYQQTPGQGLQFLFEYFSETQRNKGNFPGRFSGRQFSNSRSEMNVSTLELGDSALYLCASSMSTGEGGYTFGSGTRLTVV.

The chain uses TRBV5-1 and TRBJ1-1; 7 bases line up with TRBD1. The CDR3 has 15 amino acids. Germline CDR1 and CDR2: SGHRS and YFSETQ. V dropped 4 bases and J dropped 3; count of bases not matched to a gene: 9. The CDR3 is CASSPRGRYDTEAFF. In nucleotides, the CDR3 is TGCGCCAGCAGCCCGAGGGGGCGTTATGACACTGAAGCTTTCTTT. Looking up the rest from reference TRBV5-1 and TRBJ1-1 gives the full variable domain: KAGVTQTPRYLIKTRGQQVTLSCSPISGHRSVSWYQQTPGQGLQFLFEYFSETQRNKGNFPGRFSGRQFSNSRSEMNVSTLELGDSALYLCASSPRGRYDTEAFFGQGTRLTVV.

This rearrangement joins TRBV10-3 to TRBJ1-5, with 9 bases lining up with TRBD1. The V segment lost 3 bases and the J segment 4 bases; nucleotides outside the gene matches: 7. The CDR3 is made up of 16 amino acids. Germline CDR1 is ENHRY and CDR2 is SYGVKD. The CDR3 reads CAISEPGQGGNQPQHF. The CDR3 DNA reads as TGTGCCATCAGTGAACCGGGACAGGGCGGAAATCAGCCCCAGCATTTT.

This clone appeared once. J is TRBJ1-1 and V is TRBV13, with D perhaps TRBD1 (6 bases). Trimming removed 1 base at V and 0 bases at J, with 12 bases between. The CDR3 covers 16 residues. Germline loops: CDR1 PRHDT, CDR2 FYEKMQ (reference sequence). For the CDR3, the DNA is TGTGCCAGCAGCTTAGATGACAGGATTATGAACACTGAAGCTTTCTTT. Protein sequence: CASSLDDRIMNTEAFF.

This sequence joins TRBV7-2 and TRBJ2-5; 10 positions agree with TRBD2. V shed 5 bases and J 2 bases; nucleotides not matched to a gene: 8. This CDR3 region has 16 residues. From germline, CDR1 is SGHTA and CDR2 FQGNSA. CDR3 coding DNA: TGTGCCAGCAGCGAGGGGACTAGCGTCGGGCAAGAGACCCAGTACTTC. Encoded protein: CASSEGTSVGQETQYF.

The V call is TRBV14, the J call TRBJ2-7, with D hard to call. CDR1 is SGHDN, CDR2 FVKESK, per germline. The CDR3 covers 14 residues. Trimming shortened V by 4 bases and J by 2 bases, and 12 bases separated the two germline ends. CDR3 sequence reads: CASSPLPLAYEQYF. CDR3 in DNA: TGTGCCAGCAGCCCACTTCCACTGGCCTACGAGCAGTACTTC.

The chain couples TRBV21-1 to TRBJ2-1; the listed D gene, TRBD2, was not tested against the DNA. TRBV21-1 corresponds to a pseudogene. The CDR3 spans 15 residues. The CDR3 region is CASRGVSGGENEQFF. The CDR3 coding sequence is TGTGCCAGCAGGGGAGTCAGCGGGGGAGAGAATGAGCAGTTCTTC.

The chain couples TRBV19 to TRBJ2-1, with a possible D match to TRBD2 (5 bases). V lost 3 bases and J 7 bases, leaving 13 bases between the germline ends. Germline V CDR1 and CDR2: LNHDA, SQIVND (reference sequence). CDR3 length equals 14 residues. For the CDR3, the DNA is TGTGCCAGTAGTATGGTCGGACTTGCAAATGAGCAGTTCTTC. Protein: CASSMVGLANEQFF. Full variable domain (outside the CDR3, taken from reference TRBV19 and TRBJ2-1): DGGITQSPKYLFRKEGQNVTLSCEQNLNHDAMYWYRQDPGQGLRLIYYSQIVNDFQKGDIAEGYSVSREKKESFPLTVTSAQKNPTAFYLCASSMVGLANEQFFGPGTRLTVL.

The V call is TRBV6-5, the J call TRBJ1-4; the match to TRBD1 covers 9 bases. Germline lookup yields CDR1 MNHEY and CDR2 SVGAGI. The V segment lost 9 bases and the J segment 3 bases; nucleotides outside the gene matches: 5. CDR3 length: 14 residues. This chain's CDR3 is CASDRGSSNEKLFF. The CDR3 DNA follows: TGTGCCAGTGACAGGGGGTCATCTAATGAAAAACTGTTTTTT.

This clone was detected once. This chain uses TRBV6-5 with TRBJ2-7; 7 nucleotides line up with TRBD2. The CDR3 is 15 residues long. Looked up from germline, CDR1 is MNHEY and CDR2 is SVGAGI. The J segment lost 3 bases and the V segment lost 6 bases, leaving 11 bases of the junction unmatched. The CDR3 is CASSLYISGDYEQYF. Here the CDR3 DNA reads TGTGCCAGCAGCCTTTATATAAGCGGGGACTACGAGCAGTACTTC.

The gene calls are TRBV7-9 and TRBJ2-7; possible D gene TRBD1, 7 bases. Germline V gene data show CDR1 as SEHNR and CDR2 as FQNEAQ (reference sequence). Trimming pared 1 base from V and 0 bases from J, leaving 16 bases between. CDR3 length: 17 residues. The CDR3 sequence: CASSLGIGQDYSYEQYF. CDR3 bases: TGTGCCAGCAGCTTAGGGATTGGACAGGACTACTCCTACGAGCAGTACTTC.

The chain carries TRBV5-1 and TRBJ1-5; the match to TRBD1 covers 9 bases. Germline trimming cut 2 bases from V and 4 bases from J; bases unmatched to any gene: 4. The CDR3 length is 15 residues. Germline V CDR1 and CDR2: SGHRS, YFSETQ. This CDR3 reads CASSFGTGLNQPQHF. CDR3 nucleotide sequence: TGCGCCAGCAGCTTTGGGACAGGGCTGAATCAGCCCCAGCATTTT.

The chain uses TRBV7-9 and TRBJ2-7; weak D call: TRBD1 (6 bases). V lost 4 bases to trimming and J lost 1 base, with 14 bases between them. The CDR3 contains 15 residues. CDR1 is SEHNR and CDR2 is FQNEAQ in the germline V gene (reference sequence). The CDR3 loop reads CASSYSRGSSYEQYF. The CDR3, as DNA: TGTGCCAGCAGCTACTCCAGGGGAAGTTCCTACGAGCAGTACTTC.